The 17 T cell receptor beta chains presented below share a single source sample, sequenced in a study of CD8+CD57+ T cells in acquired aplastic anemia. Patients who underwent sequencing had shown CD8+CD57+ cell expansion by flow cytometry. The use of genomic DNA as template underpinned the TCR beta VDJ and CDR3 profiling. MiXCR, run by TCRdb on the reads, gives a single entry per CDR3 protein. This table has about 190,000 distinct CDR3 sequences, nearly 50% appearing once. Sequencing was performed on sorted CD4+, CD8+, or CD8+CD57+ T cells (not recorded which) from PBMCs. The receptor source for this set is a human donor with aplastic anemia.

In its sample, this clonotype was seen many times. The chain links TRBV4-1 to TRBJ2-5, with D possibly TRBD2 on 5 matching bases. Trimming cost V 3 bases and J 1 base, with 9 bases left between them. The CDR3 is 14 residues long. Germline CDR1 reads MGHRA; CDR2 reads YSYEKL. DNA of the CDR3: TGCGCCAGCAGCCAGCTGGCGGGCCAAGAGACCCAGTACTTC. It yields the protein CASSQLAGQETQYF.

The chain uses TRBV6-1 and TRBJ1-4; the D is unclear. V lost 1 base, J lost 3 bases, and 6 bases lay in between. CDR3 length equals 14 residues. Per the germline V gene, CDR1 is MNHNS and CDR2 is SASEGT. CDR3 DNA: TGTGCCAGCAGTGAAGGGAAAGCTAATGAAAAACTGTTTTTT. This sequence encodes CASSEGKANEKLFF.

Concerning this clonotype itself: The junction differs from germline at one of its ends, possibly a read error. V and J are TRBV2 and TRBJ1-1; D might be TRBD1 (6 bases). Germline loops: CDR1 SNHLY, CDR2 FYNNEI. CDR3 length: 8 residues. This chain's CDR3 is CASSLTGF. The CDR3 bases are TGTGCCAGCAGCCTGACAGGATTT.

This clonotype has only a few counts. This chain joins TRBV29-1 and TRBJ2-1; D gene ambiguous. With 4 bases removed from V and 8 bases from J, the gap between germline ends came to 15 bases. There are 13 residues in the CDR3. CDR1 is SQVTM and CDR2 is ANQGSEA in the germline V gene. The CDR3, as DNA: TGCAGCGTTGTGTGGGTTGCGTATTATGAGCAGTTCTTC. The encoded protein is CSVVWVAYYEQFF.

This clonotype was counted ten times or more. The chain employs TRBV6-1 and TRBJ2-2; TRBD1 matches 10 bases. With V trimmed by 6 bases and J by 5 bases, 6 bases remained unmatched. CDR3 length equals 15 residues. Germline loops: CDR1 MNHNS, CDR2 SASEGT. The CDR3 nucleotides are TGTGCCAGCAGGGGATTGGGACAGGGGACCGGGGAGCTGTTTTTT. It translates to CASRGLGQGTGELFF.

This clonotype was recorded a few times. V is TRBV7-6 and J is TRBJ2-7, with 7 positions matching TRBD1. V lost 2 bases to trimming and J lost 4 bases; unmatched junction nucleotides: 8. The length of the CDR3 is 15 residues. Germline CDR1 SGHVS, CDR2 FNYEAQ. CDR3 region: CASSLSRDREYEQYF. CDR3 bases: TGTGCCAGCAGCTTATCCCGAGACAGGGAGTACGAGCAGTACTTC.

The chain links TRBV5-6 to TRBJ2-5; TRBD2 agrees at 9 bases. The germline V gene has CDR1 SGHDT and CDR2 YYEEEE. J lost 2 bases, V lost 5 bases, and 13 bases had no gene match. The CDR3 sequence is 17 residues long. The chain's CDR3 is CASSREGALAGQETQYF. CDR3 DNA: TGTGCCAGCAGTCGGGAGGGGGCCCTAGCGGGGCAAGAGACCCAGTACTTC.

A note on this clonotype: One end of the junction is discordant with germline, which a read error may explain. This rearrangement joins TRBV6-2 or TRBV6-3 to TRBJ2-3; D remains ambiguous. This CDR3 comprises 12 residues. Germline CDR1 MNHEY, CDR2 SVGEGT. The CDR3 region has the DNA TGTGCCAGCCGTTATGTTGGAGATACGCAGTATTTT. Protein sequence: CASRYVGDTQYF.

This clonotype was observed a few times. The chain joins TRBV19 to TRBJ2-1; 14 bases are a match to TRBD2. The CDR3 is made up of 15 amino acids. Germline assignment: CDR1 LNHDA and CDR2 SQIVND (reference sequence). V shed 9 bases, J shed 8 bases, and the junction held 9 bases outside the gene matches. The chain's CDR3 is CASRLAGGGPDEQFF. CDR3 in DNA: TGTGCCAGCCGACTAGCGGGAGGGGGGCCCGATGAGCAGTTCTTC.

The chain links TRBV7-3 to TRBJ1-2, with 8 bases aligning to TRBD1. The V gene's germline CDR1 is SGHTA and CDR2 FQGTGA. This CDR3 comprises 15 residues. Germline trimming cut 5 bases from V and 4 bases from J; bases unmatched to any gene: 9. The CDR3 protein is CASSQDRGSGYGYTF. In DNA form, the CDR3 reads TGTGCCAGCAGCCAAGACAGGGGATCGGGCTATGGCTACACCTTC. The variable domain in full, with the rest retrieved from reference TRBV7-3 and TRBJ1-2, is GAGVSQTPSNKVTEKGKYVELRCDPISGHTALYWYRQSLGQGPEFLIYFQGTGAADDSGLPNDRFFAVRPEGSVSTLKIQRTERGDSAVYLCASSQDRGSGYGYTFGSGTRLTVV.

This CDR3 reads CASPPDGRDTQYF. The CDR3 DNA reads as TGTGCCAGCCCCCCCGACGGGAGAGATACGCAGTATTTT. V usage is TRBV2 and J usage is TRBJ2-3; the D gene is possibly TRBD2 (6 bases). This CDR3 has 13 residues. Per the germline V gene, CDR1 is SNHLY and CDR2 is FYNNEI. V gave up 8 bases and J gave up 5 bases, with 14 bases separating them.

The chain carries TRBV7-8 and TRBJ2-7, with 7 bases identical to TRBD1. V dropped 3 bases and J dropped 0; count of bases not matched to a gene: 11. The CDR3 loop spans 17 amino acids. CDR1 is SGHVS and CDR2 is FQNEAQ in the germline V gene. The CDR3 region is CASSLVQGFQISYEQYF. CDR3 DNA sequence: TGTGCCAGCAGCTTGGTACAGGGGTTCCAAATCTCCTACGAGCAGTACTTC.

The gene calls are TRBV10-1 and TRBJ1-2; D might be TRBD1 (5 bases). V was clipped by 4 bases and J by 2 bases, with 8 bases between them. Germline CDR1 and CDR2: WNHNN and SYGVQD (reference sequence). There are 13 residues in the CDR3. The CDR3: CASSGGTNYGYTF. The CDR3 DNA is TGCGCCAGCAGTGGTGGGACCAACTATGGCTACACCTTC.

Comment on this clonotype: A read error may produce the germline difference seen at one junction end. The chain combines TRBV25-1 with TRBJ1-5, with 10 bases aligning to TRBD1. This CDR3 is built from 17 residues. The germline V gene has CDR1 MGHDK and CDR2 SYGVNS. CDR3: CASSESSGQGIIQPQHF. Written as DNA, the CDR3 is TGTGCCAGCAGCGAATCCTCGGGACAGGGGATAATTCAGCCCCAGCATTTT.

The rearrangement links TRBV2 to TRBJ2-5, with D perhaps TRBD2 (6 bases). The CDR3 is 14 residues long. V shed 8 bases and J shed 3 bases, with 16 bases lying between them. The germline CDR1 and CDR2 sequences are SNHLY and FYNNEI. CDR3 region: CASGGGTYEETQYF. The CDR3, as DNA: TGTGCCAGCGGCGGAGGGACCTACGAAGAGACCCAGTACTTC.

The chain employs TRBV9 and TRBJ1-2; TRBD1 aligns across 8 bases. V lost 6 bases, J lost 4 bases, and 11 bases stayed unmatched. Germline V gene sequence: CDR1 SGDLS, CDR2 YYNGEE. This CDR3 spans 15 amino acids. The CDR3 region is CASNTAGGDGYGYTF. CDR3 bases: TGTGCCAGCAACACTGCAGGGGGCGACGGCTATGGCTACACCTTC.

The J gene is TRBJ2-3, the V gene TRBV24-1; unclear D gene. Trimming stripped 9 bases from V and 10 bases from J, with 13 bases between. This CDR3 is built from 11 residues. Looked up from germline, CDR1 is KGHDR and CDR2 is SFDVKD. The CDR3 nucleotides read TGTGCCACCCTTAGAGGATGGTCGCAGTATTTT. It codes for CATLRGWSQYF.